This passage covers 25 T cell receptor beta chains from one sample sequenced in a study of CD8 T cells in Susac syndrome. RNA was extracted with the RNeasy kit, and a quantity of roughly 0.5 to 1 ug was reverse transcribed using random hexamers. MiXCR, applied by TCRdb to the immunoSEQ multiplex PCR reads, yields one record per CDR3 protein. The data hold about 73,000 distinct CDR3 sequences, with roughly 95% observed a single time. The sample consisted of CD8+ T cells from PBMCs. These receptors all stem from a human donor with multiple sclerosis.

The chain carries TRBV27 and TRBJ2-3, with a tentative D call TRBD1 (5 bases). The V end was cut by 5 bases, the J end by 6 bases, with 27 bases between. Germline V gene sequence: CDR1 MNHEY, CDR2 SMNVEV (reference sequence). The CDR3 is 18 amino acids. The CDR3 bases are TGTGCCAGCAGTCCCATTCCCCAGGGCGGACCCCTCGAGGATACGCAGTATTTT. Its protein product is CASSPIPQGGPLEDTQYF.

The chain recombines TRBV12-3 or TRBV12-4 with TRBJ2-1; 8 bases are shared with TRBD2. The CDR3 sequence is 14 residues long. V shed 5 bases, J shed 9 bases, and the junction held 9 bases outside the gene matches. CDR3 sequence (DNA): TGTGCCAGCAGTCCGGGACTAGGGGGTAGTGAGCAGTTCTTC. This encodes CASSPGLGGSEQFF.

The chain recombines TRBV6-6 with TRBJ2-1; D may be TRBD1 or TRBD2 (5 bases each). The germline V and J ends were trimmed by 2 bases and 14 bases, with 13 bases remaining between them. Per the germline V gene, CDR1 is MNHNY and CDR2 is SVGAGI (reference sequence). CDR3 length equals 12 residues. The CDR3 protein is CASSYGTGTKFF. DNA of the CDR3: TGTGCCAGCAGTTACGGTACCGGGACCAAGTTCTTC.

The chain uses TRBV12-3 or TRBV12-4 and TRBJ1-1, with 7 bases fitting TRBD1. After removal of 6 bases from V and 1 base from J, the junction contained 8 bases not matched to a gene. This CDR3 has 15 amino acids. The chain's CDR3 is CASRAWYRGNTEAFF. CDR3 coding DNA: TGTGCCAGCAGGGCATGGTACAGGGGGAACACTGAAGCTTTCTTT.

V gene TRBV19 combines with J gene TRBJ1-3, with D tentatively TRBD1 (5 bases). This CDR3 is built from 13 residues. V shed 7 bases and J shed 2 bases, with 9 bases lying between them. Germline assignment: CDR1 LNHDA and CDR2 SQIVND (reference sequence). In DNA form, the CDR3 reads TGTGCCAGTACCTGGGGGACTGGAAACACCATATATTTT. This sequence encodes CASTWGTGNTIYF.

This clonotype is a singleton in its sample. The gene calls are TRBV9 and TRBJ1-1, with a possible D match to TRBD1 (5 bases). This CDR3 is 16 amino acids long. V lost 3 bases and J 5 bases, leaving 20 bases between the germline ends. The germline gives CDR1 SGDLS, CDR2 YYNGEE. In DNA form, the CDR3 reads TGTGCCAGCAGCGCGGAGACAGCCCATCCGGGAACTGAAGCTTTCTTT. Its protein product is CASSAETAHPGTEAFF.

The gene calls are TRBV11-2 and TRBJ2-7; 10 nucleotides match TRBD1. The CDR3 loop spans 16 amino acids. With 0 bases clipped from V and 3 bases from J, the junction kept 5 bases outside the gene matches. Germline V lookup: CDR1 SGHAT, CDR2 FQNNGV. The CDR3 DNA sequence: TGTGCCAGCAGCTTAGAATTTGGGACAGGGGTCTACGAGCAGTACTTC. Translation: CASSLEFGTGVYEQYF.

This chain uses TRBV10-2 with TRBJ1-4; no definite D call. CDR1 WSHSY and CDR2 SAAADI come from the germline V gene. CDR3 length: 15 amino acids. Trimming pared 3 bases from V and 7 bases from J, leaving 15 bases between. The CDR3 loop reads CASSDDGPSGEKLFF. Here the CDR3 DNA reads TGCGCCAGCAGTGACGACGGCCCGTCCGGTGAAAAACTGTTTTTT.

The V call is TRBV14, the J call TRBJ2-3; D is unresolved. CDR3 size: 12 residues. Germline CDR1 is SGHDN and CDR2 is FVKESK. V lost 0 bases to trimming and J lost 11 bases, with 9 bases between them. DNA for the CDR3: TGTGCCAGCAGCCAAGATTTGAAGTTGCAGTATTTT. This codes for CASSQDLKLQYF.

The rearrangement joins TRBV5-1 to TRBJ2-2; D gene uncertain. Trimming shortened V by 0 bases and J by 9 bases, and 6 bases separated the two germline ends. This CDR3 is 12 amino acids long. Germline CDR1 and CDR2: SGHRS and YFSETQ. Here the CDR3 reads CASSLGQRELFF. In DNA form, the CDR3 reads TGCGCCAGCAGCTTGGGCCAGAGGGAGCTGTTTTTT. Full variable domain (outside the CDR3, taken from reference TRBV5-1 and TRBJ2-2): KAGVTQTPRYLIKTRGQQVTLSCSPISGHRSVSWYQQTPGQGLQFLFEYFSETQRNKGNFPGRFSGRQFSNSRSEMNVSTLELGDSALYLCASSLGQRELFFGEGSRLTVL.

This chain connects TRBV29-1 to TRBJ2-1; D may be TRBD2 (5 bases). CDR1 is SQVTM, CDR2 ANQGSEA, per germline. V was shortened by 5 bases and J by 10 bases, with 21 bases between the two germline ends. The CDR3 runs 14 residues. The CDR3 spells CSVSGITAVGEQFF. The CDR3, as DNA: TGCAGCGTTTCCGGGATTACCGCGGTCGGGGAGCAGTTCTTC.

The J gene is TRBJ1-2, the V gene TRBV7-3; TRBD1 is a possible D gene (5 bases). CDR1 is SGHTA, CDR2 FQGTGA, per germline. The CDR3 extends over 11 amino acids. Between the trimmed V and J ends, which lost 5 bases and 7 bases, there was a span of 8 bases. The CDR3: CASSPQGGYTF. The CDR3 nucleotides are TGTGCCAGCAGCCCGCAGGGTGGCTACACCTTC.

V usage is TRBV12-3 or TRBV12-4 and J usage is TRBJ2-2; 12 nucleotides align to TRBD2. V lost 5 bases and J lost 6; bases outside the gene matches: 1. The CDR3 runs 14 residues. CDR3 nucleotides: TGTGCCAGCAGTGCTAGCGGGAGGGCCGGGGAGCTGTTTTTT. Protein: CASSASGRAGELFF.

V is TRBV29-1 and J is TRBJ1-2; a possible D gene is TRBD1 (6 bases). With 4 bases removed from V and 0 bases from J, the gap between germline ends came to 12 bases. The germline V gene has CDR1 SQVTM and CDR2 ANQGSEA. This CDR3 has 14 amino acids. The CDR3 loop is CSVGTGLANYGYTF. The CDR3 DNA is TGCAGCGTTGGCACAGGGTTAGCTAACTATGGCTACACCTTC.

CDR3 sequence reads: CREPNYEQYF. CDR3 nucleotides: TGCAGGGAGCCAAACTACGAGCAGTACTTC. The gene calls are TRBV20-1 and TRBJ2-7; D remains unclear. Germline-derived CDR1 and CDR2 are DFQATT and SNEGSKA (reference sequence). This CDR3 is built from 10 residues.

This rearrangement joins TRBV3-1 to TRBJ1-2; 8 bases are a match to TRBD1. This CDR3 has 17 amino acids. V lost 4 bases to trimming and J lost 3 bases; unmatched junction nucleotides: 13. The germline CDR1 and CDR2 sequences are LGHDT and YNNKEL (reference sequence). The CDR3, as DNA: TGTGCCAGCAGCCGGACGGGACAGGATAATAGGGACTATGGCTACACCTTC. Its translation: CASSRTGQDNRDYGYTF.

This rearrangement joins TRBV12-3 or TRBV12-4 to TRBJ2-1; D is unresolved. Trimming took 6 bases from V and 9 from J, leaving 18 bases between them. CDR3 length: 14 residues. The CDR3 loop reads CASRKLVSQSEQFF. Here the CDR3 DNA reads TGTGCCAGCAGGAAACTTGTTAGTCAATCTGAGCAGTTCTTC.

This clonotype appeared once. The genes are TRBV2 and TRBJ2-4; D is unresolved. CDR1 is SNHLY and CDR2 is FYNNEI in the germline V gene. The CDR3 length is 16 residues. V lost 6 bases, J lost 1 base, and 16 bases lay in between. The CDR3 DNA reads as TGTGCCAGCAGCCCCTTCAGTGGTGAGGCCAAAAACATTCAGTACTTC. Translation: CASSPFSGEAKNIQYF.

The rearrangement uses TRBV13 and TRBJ2-7; TRBD1 or TRBD2 may be the D gene (5 bases each). Germline V gene sequence: CDR1 PRHDT, CDR2 FYEKMQ (reference sequence). Trimming stripped 5 bases from V and 5 bases from J, with 7 bases between. The CDR3 is 11 amino acids. The CDR3 sequence: CASSRDHEQYF. CDR3 coding DNA: TGTGCCAGCAGCCGGGACCACGAGCAGTACTTC.

This chain uses TRBV12-3 or TRBV12-4 with TRBJ2-4; D might be TRBD2 (5 bases). There are 15 residues in the CDR3. V was pared by 7 bases and J by 2 bases, with 15 bases between. CDR3 bases: TGTGCCAGCACCATCTCCGGGGTCCCCAAAAACATTCAGTACTTC. The encoded protein is CASTISGVPKNIQYF.

The chain uses TRBV7-2 and TRBJ1-4, with D possibly TRBD1 on 5 matching bases. Between the trimmed V and J ends, which lost 5 bases and 8 bases, there was a span of 12 bases. Germline V gene sequence: CDR1 SGHTA, CDR2 FQGNSA. The CDR3 length is 13 residues. The CDR3: CASSPGTTEKLFF. CDR3 DNA: TGTGCCAGCAGCCCAGGGACGACCGAAAAACTGTTTTTT.

The V gene is TRBV12-3 or TRBV12-4, the J gene TRBJ2-7, with a weak D call TRBD1 (6 bases). This CDR3 has 14 residues. Deletions cut 4 bases from V and 6 bases from J, with 16 bases between. CDR3 in DNA: TGTGCCAGCAGTTCAACGAGGACAGTCGGCGAGCAGTACTTC. Translating it yields CASSSTRTVGEQYF.

The rearrangement joins TRBV12-5 to TRBJ2-3; 7 bases line up with TRBD1. V trimming: 3 bases; J trimming: 2 bases; junction bases outside the gene matches: 5. From germline, CDR1 is LGHNT and CDR2 FRNRAP. The CDR3 has 15 amino acids. The CDR3 DNA is TGTGCTAGTGGTTTAGGGACAGCTAACACAGATACGCAGTATTTT. Its protein is CASGLGTANTDTQYF.

The V call is TRBV7-9, the J call TRBJ1-2; a weak D match, TRBD1 (5 bases). Trimming shortened V by 4 bases and J by 1 base, and 7 bases separated the two germline ends. The V gene's germline CDR1 is SEHNR and CDR2 FQNEAQ (reference sequence). This CDR3 contains 13 residues. The CDR3 here is CASSSDNNYGYTF. Written as DNA, the CDR3 is TGTGCCAGCAGCTCGGACAATAACTATGGCTACACCTTC.

This chain joins TRBV29-1 and TRBJ2-5; 9 bases agree with TRBD1. The ends lost 4 bases at V and 5 bases at J; junction bases unmatched: 14. The V gene's germline CDR1 is SQVTM and CDR2 ANQGSEA. The CDR3 has 16 residues. Here the CDR3 reads CSVVSLDRGIAETQYF. The CDR3 bases are TGCAGCGTTGTAAGTTTGGACAGGGGCATCGCGGAGACCCAGTACTTC.